This T cell receptor beta chain was captured in a study of blood T cell repertoires in COVID-19. This CDR3 has 16 amino acids. Unmatched junction bases numbered 3, after V lost 4 bases and J lost 3 bases. Germline CDR1 is KGHSH and CDR2 is LQKENI. Sequenced by immunoSEQ multiplex PCR; TCRdb stores in-frame clones only, minus some. The sample carries roughly 78,000 clones, roughly 90% recorded once. V is TRBV18 and J is TRBJ1-4, with TRBD1 matching over 12 bases. Sequenced sample: peripheral blood. This sequence was found in a man in his fifties or sixties with acute or convalescent COVID-19. CDR3 nucleotide sequence: TGTGCCAGCTCACAGGGACAGGGGGCGCCTAATGAAAAACTGTTTTTT. It is translated as CASSQGQGAPNEKLFF.